The sequence of this T cell receptor (beta chain) was determined in a study of T cell changes during pregnancy in multiple sclerosis. The data were produced by immunoSEQ multiplex PCR, yet TCRdb's version contains in-frame clones alone and is incomplete. The repertoire holds roughly 30,000 clones, roughly 91% seen once, with about 7.3% in the top ten. CDR3 length: 16 amino acids. V was clipped by 0 bases and J by 4 bases, with 15 bases between them. Germline V CDR1 and CDR2: SNHLY, FYNNEI. The clonotype comes from a female donor with multiple sclerosis, enrolled in a pregnancy study. Sequences were derived from CD8+ T cells from peripheral blood mononuclear cells, sampled before pregnancy. The chain joins TRBV2 to TRBJ1-2; TRBD1 might be the D (6 bases). Here the CDR3 DNA reads TGTGCCAGCAGTGAAGCGCTCAAGGGGGTAGGCTATGGCTACACCTTC. This translates into CASSEALKGVGYGYTF.